These T cell receptor beta chains were read from a single sample in a study of OX40 agonist ivuxolimab in advanced cancers. The data were produced by immunoSEQ multiplex PCR, yet TCRdb's version contains in-frame clones alone and is incomplete. The data show approximately 70,000 clones, around four fifths seen once. Sequenced here: CD4+ or CD8+ T cells sorted from blood, sampled in a trial of the OX40 agonist ivuxolimab. The receptors come from an adult with an advanced solid tumor such as melanoma, head and neck, liver or kidney cancer. CDR3s include the opening cysteine and the closing phenylalanine or tryptophan. The D gene is left open where the match is weak. The size entry is marked missing in some rows and otherwise reads once, few, many or a size class.

abundance	v_gene	d_gene	j_gene	CDR3nt	CDR3aa
NA	TRBV28	TRBD1	TRBJ2-7	TGTGCCAGCACCCCCGGGACAGGGTCCTACGAGCAGTACTTC	CASTPGTGSYEQYF
NA	TRBV28	TRBD1	TRBJ1-2	TGTGCCAGCAGTTTAAACGACAGGGGGCTGTATGGCTACACCTTC	CASSLNDRGLYGYTF
NA	TRBV27	TRBD1	TRBJ1-2	TGTGCCAGCAGTAGTTGGACAGGTGGAGGCTACACCTTC	CASSSWTGGGYTF
NA	TRBV6-4	TRBD2	TRBJ2-1	TGTGCCAGCAGTGCCCTAGCGGGGGGCCACAATGAGCAGTTCTTC	CASSALAGGHNEQFF
NA	TRBV2	NA	TRBJ2-2	TGTGCCAGCAGTGAAGGGCTCGAGGAGCTGTTTTTT	CASSEGLEELFF
NA	TRBV6-5	TRBD2	TRBJ2-1	TGTGCCAGCAGCCTTACGCGGGGGTACTACAATGAGCAGTTCTTC	CASSLTRGYYNEQFF
NA	TRBV18	TRBD2	TRBJ2-1	TGTGCCAGCTCACCGGCTAGCGGGAGAAACAATGAGCAGTTCTTC	CASSPASGRNNEQFF
many	TRBV18	NA	TRBJ1-2	TGTGCCAGCTCACCACGACAGGCCGAGGTAATTGGCTACACCTTC	CASSPRQAEVIGYTF
NA	TRBV28	NA	TRBJ1-1	TGTGCCAGCAGTTTGCTGAACACTGAAGCTTTCTTT	CASSLLNTEAFF
NA	TRBV4-1	TRBD2	TRBJ2-5	TGCGCCAGCAGCCGACGCCTAGTTGCGGGGGGTTTCGAAGAGACCCAGTACTTC	CASSRRLVAGGFEETQYF
NA	TRBV28	NA	TRBJ2-3	TGTGCCAGCGACGACAGCACAGATACGCAGTATTTT	CASDDSTDTQYF
NA	TRBV19	NA	TRBJ2-7	TGTGCCAGTGCTCTTCAGGCGGGAAGGAGCTACGAGCAGTACTTC	CASALQAGRSYEQYF
NA	TRBV7-6	NA	TRBJ2-1	TGTGCCAGCAGCCGGGAGCCCTACAATGAGCAGTTCTTC	CASSREPYNEQFF
NA	TRBV30	NA	TRBJ1-1	TGTGCCTGGAGTCCCATGACAGGATTGAACACTGAAGCTTTCTTT	CAWSPMTGLNTEAFF
NA	TRBV7-2	NA	TRBJ1-3	TGTGCCAGCAGCTTGGGCGGGGAGTCTGGAAACACCATATATTTT	CASSLGGESGNTIYF
NA	TRBV10-3	TRBD2	TRBJ2-1	TGTGCCATCAAAGTAAGCGGGGGCTCCTACAATGAGCAGTTCTTC	CAIKVSGGSYNEQFF
NA	TRBV19	NA	TRBJ2-2	TGTGCCAGTGGGCACCAGAACACCGGGGAGCTGTTTTTT	CASGHQNTGELFF
NA	TRBV7-3	NA	TRBJ2-7	TGTGCCAGCAGCCCTTGGTCGACAGGTCTTAACGAGCAGTACTTC	CASSPWSTGLNEQYF
NA	TRBV29-1	TRBD1	TRBJ1-1	TGCAGCGGTCGACAGGGGGCGAACACTGAAGCTTTCTTT	CSGRQGANTEAFF
NA	TRBV18	NA	TRBJ1-6	TGTGCCAGCTCACCACTGGGGCGGCAGGGTGAGTCACCCCTCCACTTT	CASSPLGRQGESPLHF
NA	TRBV7-9	TRBD1	TRBJ1-5	TGTGCCAGCAGCCGAACAGGGGGCCTCCAGCCCCAGCATTTT	CASSRTGGLQPQHF
NA	TRBV7-8	TRBD1	TRBJ1-2	TGTGCCAGCAGCTCCCGATCCCGGGGAGGACAGGGAATGGGCTACACCTTC	CASSSRSRGGQGMGYTF
few	TRBV25-1	TRBD1	TRBJ1-6	TGTGCCAGCAGCCCCGGGACAGGGGACTCACCCCTCCACTTT	CASSPGTGDSPLHF
NA	TRBV7-5	NA	TRBJ2-1	TGTGTCAGAAGGGGGGGAGGGGAGTCGGTCTACAATGAGCAGTTCTTC	CVRRGGGESVYNEQFF
NA	TRBV6-6	TRBD1	TRBJ1-5	TGTGCCAGCAGTTCCGGGACAGGGTTTCAGCCCCAGCATTTT	CASSSGTGFQPQHF
NA	TRBV4-2	TRBD2	TRBJ2-1	TGTGCCAGCAGCCATGCCGGTGGACTAGCGGGAAGGCAGCGGCAAAACCCCTACAATGAGCAGTTCTTC	CASSHAGGLAGRQRQNPYNEQFF
few	TRBV20-1	NA	TRBJ2-5	TGCAGTGCAAGAGATTCCGAGACCCAGTACTTC	CSARDSETQYF
NA	TRBV7-9	NA	TRBJ2-2	TGTGCCAGCAGCTGGGCTAAGGCTGCGAACACCGGGGAGCTGTTTTTT	CASSWAKAANTGELFF
NA	TRBV7-2	NA	TRBJ2-5	TGTGCCAGCAAGTTAACGTCGGCGGGAAGGGAGACCCAGTACTTC	CASKLTSAGRETQYF
NA	TRBV5-1	NA	TRBJ1-5	TGCGCCAGCAGCTTGACCGGCATTAGCAATCAGCCCCAGCATTTT	CASSLTGISNQPQHF
NA	TRBV9	NA	TRBJ2-2	TGTGCCAGCAGCTCCTCCACGTCGGGGTGGGGACCGCGGGCCGGGGAGCTGTTTTTT	CASSSSTSGWGPRAGELFF
few	TRBV6-1	NA	TRBJ1-6	TGTGCCAGCAGAGATTCCGGGACCTATAATTCACCCCTCCACTTT	CASRDSGTYNSPLHF
NA	TRBV15	TRBD1	TRBJ1-1	TGTGCCACCAGCAGAGACCTGACAGGGGATACTGAAGCTTTCTTT	CATSRDLTGDTEAFF
NA	TRBV15	TRBD2	TRBJ2-5	TGTGCCACCAGCAGAGATAGTTTGTGGGAGGGCCGGAGAGAGACCCAGTACTTC	CATSRDSLWEGRRETQYF
once	TRBV5-1	NA	TRBJ1-2	TGCGCCAGCAGCTTGGAAAGAGGGTCCGAAGGCTACACCTTC	CASSLERGSEGYTF
NA	TRBV5-1	NA	TRBJ2-5	TGCGCCAGCAACGGACAGCGCCAAGAGACCCAGTACTTC	CASNGQRQETQYF
NA	TRBV5-1	TRBD2	TRBJ2-3	TGCGCCAGCAGCCCTGTAGCGGGAGTTGTAGATACGCAGTATTTT	CASSPVAGVVDTQYF
NA	TRBV5-4	NA	TRBJ2-7	TGTGCCAGCAGCTCCCACCTTAGGGACGGGGACTACGAGCAGTACTTC	CASSSHLRDGDYEQYF
NA	TRBV7-9	NA	TRBJ1-2	TGTGCCAGCAGCTTATCGAATGGGCTTTATGGCTACACCTTC	CASSLSNGLYGYTF
NA	TRBV4-2	TRBD2	TRBJ2-2	TGTGCCAGCAGCATGGGGGGGTACACCGGGGAGCTGTTTTTT	CASSMGGYTGELFF
NA	TRBV19	NA	TRBJ2-7	TGTGCCAGTAGTAGAGACGACAGGCGACCCTACGAGCAGTACTTC	CASSRDDRRPYEQYF
NA	TRBV10-3	TRBD2	TRBJ2-1	TGTGCCATCAGGGGAGCTAGCGGGGGGTTTGACAATGAGCAGTTCTTC	CAIRGASGGFDNEQFF
once	TRBV18	NA	TRBJ2-3	TGTGCCAGCTCACCAAAGGGGGAGAGCACAGATACGCAGTATTTT	CASSPKGESTDTQYF
NA	TRBV10-1	NA	TRBJ2-3	TGCGCCAGCAGTATGGGCTTCTCCACAGATACGCAGTATTTT	CASSMGFSTDTQYF
NA	TRBV5-1	TRBD1	TRBJ2-3	TGCGCCAGCAGGCTGACAGGGACGGGGGATACGCAGTATTTT	CASRLTGTGDTQYF
NA	TRBV28	NA	TRBJ2-3	TGTGCCAGCAGCCGTTTCGGGTCTTCCATCGGTACGCAGTATTTT	CASSRFGSSIGTQYF
NA	TRBV18	TRBD2	TRBJ2-7	TGTGCCAGCTCGAGGACTAGCGGGAGCTCCTACGAGCAGTACTTC	CASSRTSGSSYEQYF
NA	TRBV6-1	NA	TRBJ2-7	TGTGCCAGCAGTGGGACCCAAAAGTCCTACGAGCAGTACTTC	CASSGTQKSYEQYF
NA	TRBV18	TRBD2	TRBJ2-1	TGTGCCAGCTCACCACCGGGGGGGAATGAGCAGTTCTTC	CASSPPGGNEQFF
NA	TRBV29-1	NA	TRBJ1-2	TGCAGCGTTGAAGATGGGGCAGGGGTCCTCTCTGGCTACACCTTC	CSVEDGAGVLSGYTF
NA	TRBV6-1	NA	TRBJ2-7	TGTGCCAGCAGTTACCTGCGGGAGCAGTACTTC	CASSYLREQYF
NA	TRBV5-6	TRBD1	TRBJ2-1	TGTGCCAGCAGCTTATTGGACAGGACCCACGGTGAGCAGTTCTTC	CASSLLDRTHGEQFF
NA	TRBV19	TRBD2	TRBJ2-1	TGTGCCAGTAGTAGGTCTTTAGCGGGAAACAATGAGCAGTTCTTC	CASSRSLAGNNEQFF
NA	TRBV14	NA	TRBJ2-7	TGTGCCAGCAGCCATGGTGCCTCCTACGAGCAGTACTTC	CASSHGASYEQYF
NA	TRBV6-6	TRBD2	TRBJ2-5	TGTGCCAGCAGTCGACTAGCGGGATTGGAGACCCAGTACTTC	CASSRLAGLETQYF
once	TRBV7-9	TRBD1	TRBJ1-4	TGTGCCAGCAATGGGCAGGGGGGTGAAAAACTGTTTTTT	CASNGQGGEKLFF
NA	TRBV7-8	TRBD2	TRBJ2-1	TGTGCCAGCAGCTATGGAATAGCGGGAGGGCGGGGTGAGCAGTTCTTC	CASSYGIAGGRGEQFF
few	TRBV30	TRBD1	TRBJ2-7	TGTGCCTGGAGTGTACGTACAGGGGACGAGCAGTACTTC	CAWSVRTGDEQYF
NA	TRBV21-1	NA	TRBJ1-2	TGTGCCAGCAACAAGGCGACAGGTACGGGCTACACCTTC	CASNKATGTGYTF